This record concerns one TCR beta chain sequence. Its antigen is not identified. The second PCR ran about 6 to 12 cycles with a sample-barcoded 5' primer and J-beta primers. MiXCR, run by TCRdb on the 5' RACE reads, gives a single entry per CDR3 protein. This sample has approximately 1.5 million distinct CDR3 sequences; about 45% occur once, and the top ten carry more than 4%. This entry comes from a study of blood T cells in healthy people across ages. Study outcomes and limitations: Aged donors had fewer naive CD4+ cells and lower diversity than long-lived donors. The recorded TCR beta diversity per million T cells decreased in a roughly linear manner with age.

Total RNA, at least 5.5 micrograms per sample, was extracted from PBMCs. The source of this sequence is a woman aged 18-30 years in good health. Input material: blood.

CDR3 nucleotide sequence: TGTGCCATCAGTGGCAGGGGCCACACAGATACGCAGTATTTT. Its protein is CAISGRGHTDTQYF. The J gene is TRBJ2-3, the V gene TRBV10-3; a weak D match, TRBD1 (6 bases). V lost 4 bases and J lost 2, with 10 bases in between. This CDR3 has 14 amino acids. Germline CDR1 reads ENHRY; CDR2 reads SYGVKD.